The 18 T cell receptor beta chains reported below all come from one sample, sequenced in a study of blood T cell repertoires in COVID-19. The protocol was immunoSEQ multiplex PCR, while the TCRdb copy is restricted to in-frame clones and leaves out a portion. This table holds approximately 140,000 clones, around 83% found once. The specimen sequenced was peripheral blood. The receptors derive from a man aged 35 to 55 with active or convalescent COVID-19.

The CDR3 DNA sequence: TGTGCCAGCAGCCAAAAGGCCCTCGGACTAGCGAATGAGCAGTTCTTC. This sequence encodes CASSQKALGLANEQFF. The gene calls are TRBV3-1 (or the pseudogene TRBV3-2) and TRBJ2-1; 9 nucleotides line up with TRBD2. CDR3 size: 16 residues. After removal of 2 bases from V and 7 bases from J, the junction contained 9 bases not matched to a gene. CDR1 LGHDT and CDR2 YNNKEL come from the germline V gene (reference sequence).

The chain uses TRBV2 and TRBJ1-6; no clear D gene. The CDR3 extends over 12 amino acids. Germline-derived CDR1 and CDR2 are SNHLY and FYNNEI. V lost 4 bases and J lost 5, with 3 bases in between. CDR3 bases: TGTGCCAGCAGTGCCGATAATTCACCCCTCCACTTT. Translation gives CASSADNSPLHF.

For this clone: A much bigger clone sits one base away, suggesting this may be a read error. This rearrangement joins TRBV4-2 to TRBJ1-1; D uncertain. Germline V gene sequence: CDR1 LGHNA, CDR2 YNFKEQ. CDR3 size: 12 residues. The CDR3 DNA is TGTGCCAGCAACCAAGATTCCAGTGAAGCTTTCTTT. Protein product: CASNQDSSEAFF.

This clone was seen more than once but under ten times. The V and J genes are TRBV5-1 and TRBJ2-7, with 7 bases lining up with TRBD1. The CDR3 contains 14 residues. Per the germline V gene, CDR1 is SGHRS and CDR2 is YFSETQ. V dropped 4 bases and J dropped 0; count of bases not matched to a gene: 4. The CDR3 here is CASSPGTVSYEQYF. Written as DNA, the CDR3 is TGCGCCAGCAGCCCCGGGACAGTCTCCTACGAGCAGTACTTC.

In this sample, this clone turned up a few times. V and J are TRBV3-1 (or the pseudogene TRBV3-2) and TRBJ2-7, with 7 bases fitting TRBD2. J was trimmed by 0 bases and V by 2 bases; bases with no gene match: 4. Germline V gene sequence: CDR1 LGHDT, CDR2 YNNKEL (reference sequence). This CDR3 region has 15 residues. The CDR3 sequence is CASSQTSASSYEQYF. The DNA of the CDR3 is TGTGCCAGCAGCCAAACTAGCGCGAGCTCCTACGAGCAGTACTTC.

The chain joins TRBV7-9 to TRBJ2-3; 12 positions agree with TRBD2. CDR3 length: 16 amino acids. Germline CDR1 is SEHNR and CDR2 is FQNEAQ (reference sequence). With V trimmed by 5 bases and J by 2 bases, 5 bases remained unmatched. The DNA for the CDR3 is TGTGCCAGCAGCCCTCGGACTAGCGGGGCCACAGATACGCAGTATTTT. This translates into CASSPRTSGATDTQYF.

The genes are TRBV5-4 and TRBJ2-3; no clear D. Germline CDR1 SGHNT, CDR2 YYREEE (reference sequence). The CDR3 loop spans 12 amino acids. Trimming pared 3 bases from V and 4 bases from J, leaving 6 bases between. CDR3 amino acids: CASSSTADTQYF. The CDR3 DNA reads as TGTGCCAGCAGCTCTACCGCAGATACGCAGTATTTT.

This sequence joins TRBV9 and TRBJ2-3; tentative D call: TRBD1 (6 bases). The ends were cut back, 6 bases at V and 6 bases at J, with 17 bases in the middle. The germline CDR1 and CDR2 sequences are SGDLS and YYNGEE. This CDR3 spans 14 amino acids. CDR3 sequence: CASTPQMGADTQYF. Here the CDR3 DNA reads TGTGCCAGCACCCCCCAGATGGGGGCTGATACGCAGTATTTT.

The rearrangement links TRBV12-3 or TRBV12-4 to TRBJ1-6; TRBD1 might be the D (6 bases). This CDR3 comprises 13 residues. V was trimmed by 4 bases and J by 8 bases, leaving 9 bases between them. CDR3 region: CASSSKGDSPLHF. The CDR3 coding sequence is TGTGCCAGCAGTTCGAAGGGGGATTCACCCCTCCACTTT.

In this sample, this clone turned up once. This sequence joins TRBV3-1 (or the pseudogene TRBV3-2) and TRBJ2-3; 7 bases align to TRBD2. The trim removed 4 bases at V and 5 bases at J, leaving 12 bases unmatched. The CDR3 spans 16 residues. Germline V CDR1 and CDR2: LGHDT, YNNKEL (reference sequence). In DNA, the CDR3 is TGTGCCAGCAGCCCACGGCCAGCGGGGATCAGAGATACGCAGTATTTT. It encodes CASSPRPAGIRDTQYF.

On this clone itself: In the same sample, other DNA sequences code for this CDR3. The CDR3 loop is CASSVGWTTNTGELFF. The CDR3 nucleotides read TGTGCCAGCAGCGTAGGGTGGACAACGAACACCGGGGAGCTGTTTTTT. The gene calls are TRBV9 and TRBJ2-2; TRBD1 is a possible D gene (5 bases). Germline V gene data show CDR1 as SGDLS and CDR2 as YYNGEE. Trimming removed 0 bases at V and 0 bases at J, with 9 bases between. The CDR3 totals 16 residues.

The V call is TRBV30, the J call TRBJ2-2, with a possible D match to TRBD1 (5 bases). The CDR3 is 12 amino acids. CDR1 is GTSNPN, CDR2 SVGIG, per germline (reference sequence). V was pared by 0 bases and J by 6 bases, with 5 bases between. This CDR3 reads CAWSVRAGELFF. The CDR3, as DNA: TGTGCCTGGAGTGTCAGGGCCGGGGAGCTGTTTTTT.

The rearrangement links TRBV13 to TRBJ1-3; 8 bases agree with TRBD1. Germline V CDR1 and CDR2: PRHDT, FYEKMQ (reference sequence). This CDR3 is 13 amino acids long. Losses at the gene ends were 11 bases for V and 6 bases for J; bases not matched to a gene: 9. The CDR3 DNA is TGTGCCTGCAACAGGGGGGCTTCAAACACCATATATTTT. It codes for CACNRGASNTIYF.

This clone was seen just once. The chain carries TRBV6-5 and TRBJ2-1, with 9 bases that match TRBD2. Germline CDR1 is MNHEY and CDR2 is SVGAGI. The CDR3 runs to 15 residues. The V gene end was trimmed by 4 bases and the J gene end by 5 bases; junction bases not matched to a gene: 6. CDR3 sequence (DNA): TGTGCCAGCAGTTTTGGGACTAGCTTCCACAATGAGCAGTTCTTC. Translation gives CASSFGTSFHNEQFF.

The rearrangement uses TRBV9 and TRBJ2-3; D is uncertain. The CDR3 is made up of 15 amino acids. Germline loops: CDR1 SGDLS, CDR2 YYNGEE. Trimming stripped 0 bases from V and 0 bases from J, with 8 bases between. As DNA, the CDR3 is TGTGCCAGCAGCGTAGGGAGTAGGAGCACAGATACGCAGTATTTT. Encoded protein: CASSVGSRSTDTQYF.

Turning to this clone: The sample has other DNA sequences that encode this CDR3 too. This rearrangement joins TRBV20-1 to TRBJ2-7; D is ambiguous. Germline V gene lookup returns CDR1 DFQATT and CDR2 SNEGSKA (reference sequence). The V end lost 6 bases, the J end lost 5 bases, and 11 bases lay between the germline ends. The CDR3 totals 11 residues. The DNA for the CDR3 is TGCAGTGCGAGTAGTGGCCACGAGCAGTACTTC. This encodes CSASSGHEQYF.

Only one count was recorded for this clone. The genes are TRBV1 and TRBJ2-5; TRBD1 is taken as the D call from the table, unchecked against the DNA. TRBV1 is a known pseudogene. The CDR3 loop spans 14 amino acids. Here the CDR3 reads CTSSQRGYQETQYF. CDR3 DNA: TGCACCAGCAGCCAAAGGGGGTACCAAGAGACCCAGTACTTC.

The rearrangement uses TRBV20-1 and TRBJ2-6; TRBD2 might be the D (5 bases). In germline, CDR1 is DFQATT, CDR2 SNEGSKA (reference sequence). V gave up 3 bases and J gave up 4 bases, with 10 bases separating them. There are 14 residues in the CDR3. Here the CDR3 DNA reads TGCAGTGCTAGTCGGGGTCTCGGGGCCAACGTCCTGACTTTC. Protein sequence: CSASRGLGANVLTF.